Described below is a single T cell receptor beta chain sequence and its context. This sample was included in a study of regulatory T cells in long-lasting Graves disease. Building of the TCR beta libraries involved iRepertoire HTBI primers and Arm-PCR of CDR3 regions. Each CDR3 protein gets one entry after TCRdb re-called the multiplex PCR reads with MiXCR. The sample lists under 450,000 distinct CDR3 sequences, about a sixth occurring once. The sample's time point: newly diagnosed GD, antithyroid drugs for less than 3 months. TCR sequences were obtained from RNA taken from PBMCs. V lost 4 bases, J lost 1 base, and 13 bases lay in between. The CDR3 runs to 15 residues. Per germline, CDR1 LNHDA and CDR2 SQIVND (reference sequence). This sample was shared with a second study, whose subject was T cells in Graves' hyperthyroidism and ophthalmopathy.

This clonotype originated in a woman aged 18-29 years with Graves disease. V is TRBV19 and J is TRBJ2-5; TRBD2 is a possible D gene (6 bases). Sequencing was performed on peripheral blood mononuclear cells (PBMCs), taken at new diagnosis, from a patient treated with antithyroid drugs. The CDR3 region has the DNA TGTGCCAGTAGTACCGCCGGGACTTTCCAAGAGACCCAGTACTTC. It specifies CASSTAGTFQETQYF. Supplemented by reference TRBV19 and TRBJ2-5, the full variable domain reads DGGITQSPKYLFRKEGQNVTLSCEQNLNHDAMYWYRQDPGQGLRLIYYSQIVNDFQKGDIAEGYSVSREKKESFPLTVTSAQKNPTAFYLCASSTAGTFQETQYFGPGTRLLVL.